A selection of T cell receptor beta chains follows, all from one sample in a study of identical twins. In TCRdb, the 5' RACE reads were re-called with MiXCR into one record per CDR3 protein. The sample lists roughly 240,000 distinct CDR3 sequences; about 7.5% were seen once. These data were also reused for a study on yellow fever vaccine responses in identical twins.

Sequencing was carried out using CD8+ T cells sorted from blood. The origin of the receptors is a young woman in good health. The CDR3 runs from the conserved cysteine through the conserved F or W. The order of the fields is V gene, J gene, D gene, clone size, CDR3 protein, CDR3 DNA. A D gene is named only where the DNA matches it firmly. Size tells how often a clone was seen (once, few, many) or the class of an expanded clone, and some rows leave it out.

>TRBV3-1|TRBJ1-5|-|-
CASSQARVSNQPQHF
TGTGCCAGCAGCCAAGCCAGGGTGAGCAATCAGCCCCAGCATTTT
>TRBV5-1|TRBJ2-2|-|many
CASSLEGRKNTGELFF
TGCGCCAGCAGCTTGGAGGGCAGGAAGAACACCGGGGAGCTGTTTTTT
>TRBV9|TRBJ2-7|TRBD2|many
CASSVAGASGTYEQYF
TGTGCCAGCAGCGTAGCCGGTGCTAGCGGGACCTACGAGCAGTACTTC
>TRBV7-3|TRBJ2-7|TRBD2|few
CASSSHHSGRAYEQYF
TGTGCCAGCAGCTCCCATCATAGCGGGAGGGCCTACGAGCAGTACTTC
>TRBV6-1|TRBJ2-1|-|-
CASSERIQGNEQFF
TGTGCCAGCAGTGAGCGCATACAGGGTAATGAGCAGTTCTTC
>TRBV6-1|TRBJ2-1|-|-
CASTQGIGNEQFF
TGTGCCAGTACACAGGGAATAGGGAATGAGCAGTTCTTC
>TRBV29-1|TRBJ2-7|TRBD2|many
CSVHKREALEQYF
TGCAGCGTCCACAAGCGGGAGGCGCTTGAGCAGTACTTC
>TRBV7-9|TRBJ2-3|-|few
CASSLRGGSTDTQYF
TGTGCCAGCAGCCTTAGAGGCGGTAGCACAGATACGCAGTATTTT
>TRBV20-1|TRBJ2-7|-|few
CSARDDRGMGSHEQYF
TGCAGTGCTAGAGATGATAGGGGAATGGGCTCCCACGAGCAGTACTTC
>TRBV10-2|TRBJ2-3|TRBD1|-
CASGRTGYTDTQYF
TGCGCCAGCGGAAGGACAGGCTACACAGATACGCAGTATTTT
>TRBV6-1|TRBJ1-1|TRBD1|-
CASSTGQGGTEAFF
TGTGCCAGCAGCACAGGACAGGGCGGCACTGAAGCTTTCTTT
>TRBV13|TRBJ2-5|-|many
CASSLSFLATETQYF
TGTGCCAGCAGCCTGTCGTTCCTAGCTACGGAGACCCAGTACTTC
>TRBV28|TRBJ2-1|-|few
CASSFRFDNEQFF
TGTGCCAGCAGTTTTCGGTTTGACAATGAGCAGTTCTTC
>TRBV29-1|TRBJ1-1|-|many
CSVEAGVGNTEAFF
TGCAGCGTTGAGGCGGGCGTAGGGAACACTGAAGCTTTCTTT
>TRBV5-1|TRBJ2-2|-|many
CASSPGAGELFF
TGCGCCAGCAGTCCGGGCGCCGGGGAGCTGTTTTTT
>TRBV7-8|TRBJ2-1|TRBD2|many
CASSLGAGAGNEQFF
TGTGCCAGCAGCTTAGGAGCGGGGGCAGGAAATGAGCAGTTCTTC
>TRBV19|TRBJ2-1|-|few
CASSIQTYNEQFF
TGTGCCAGTAGTATACAGACCTACAATGAGCAGTTCTTC
>TRBV5-8|TRBJ1-1|-|few
CASSFTGPNTEAFF
TGTGCCAGCAGCTTTACAGGACCGAACACTGAAGCTTTCTTT
>TRBV27|TRBJ1-1|TRBD1|-
CASSPPGRGRTMNTEAFF
TGTGCCAGCAGTCCGCCGGGCAGGGGGCGGACAATGAACACTGAAGCTTTCTTT
>TRBV10-3|TRBJ1-2|TRBD1|-
CAISLGQVLDYGYTF
TGTGCCATCAGTCTCGGACAGGTCCTGGACTATGGCTACACCTTC
>TRBV4-1|TRBJ1-2|TRBD1|many
CASSLRTGSYTF
TGCGCCAGCAGCCTTCGGACAGGGAGCTACACCTTC
>TRBV4-1|TRBJ2-7|TRBD2|-
CASSREGLAGGSEQYF
TGCGCCAGCAGCCGAGAGGGACTAGCGGGAGGTTCCGAGCAGTACTTC
>TRBV20-1|TRBJ2-1|-|-
CSARELINEQFF
TGCAGTGCTAGAGAACTAATCAATGAGCAGTTCTTC
>TRBV4-1|TRBJ1-1|-|medium-sized
CASSQASNRDEAFF
TGCGCCAGCAGCCAAGCGTCGAACCGCGATGAAGCTTTCTTT
>TRBV5-5|TRBJ2-1|-|-
CASSLDRDPYNEQFF
TGTGCCAGCAGCTTGGACAGGGACCCCTACAATGAGCAGTTCTTC
>TRBV6-5|TRBJ2-7|-|many
CASSYSRRDEQYF
TGTGCCAGCAGTTACTCGAGGAGGGACGAGCAGTACTTC
>TRBV7-9|TRBJ2-5|-|many
CASSLGQYQETQYF
TGTGCCAGCAGCTTAGGACAGTACCAAGAGACCCAGTACTTC
>TRBV4-2|TRBJ2-7|-|-
CASSQGWRNVGSVLYEQYF
TGTGCCAGCAGCCAAGGATGGCGGAATGTCGGGAGCGTTTTGTACGAGCAGTACTTC
>TRBV3-1|TRBJ2-1|-|few
CASSPGTRSYNEQFF
TGTGCCAGCAGCCCCGGGACACGCTCCTACAATGAGCAGTTCTTC
>TRBV20-1|TRBJ2-2|-|-
CSAREDRTSVSTGELFF
TGCAGTGCTAGAGAAGACAGGACTAGTGTATCCACCGGGGAGCTGTTTTTT
>TRBV10-3|TRBJ2-2|TRBD1|few
CAISDGTGRNTGELFF
TGTGCCATCAGTGACGGGACAGGTCGAAACACCGGGGAGCTGTTTTTT
>TRBV3-1|TRBJ2-2|TRBD1|many
CASSQGQGAVGELFF
TGTGCCAGCAGCCAAGGACAGGGGGCAGTTGGGGAGCTGTTTTTT
>TRBV28|TRBJ2-7|-|few
CASSRSGTEQYF
TGTGCCAGCAGTCGCAGTGGGACCGAGCAGTACTTC
>TRBV4-1|TRBJ2-3|TRBD1|few
CASSQGGGESTDTQYF
TGCGCCAGCAGCCAAGGAGGGGGCGAGAGCACAGATACGCAGTATTTT
>TRBV28|TRBJ2-7|TRBD2|few
CASSSTTGLATYEQYF
TGTGCCAGCAGTTCGACTACGGGACTAGCGACTTACGAGCAGTACTTC
>TRBV19|TRBJ2-1|-|few
CASSINYNEQFF
TGTGCCAGTAGTATTAATTACAATGAGCAGTTCTTC
>TRBV13|TRBJ2-1|TRBD2|many
CASSTSDSSYNEQFF
TGTGCCAGCAGCACTAGCGATAGCTCCTACAATGAGCAGTTCTTC
>TRBV7-8|TRBJ2-7|TRBD2|-
CASSLATGGGEQYF
TGTGCCAGCAGCTTAGCAACTGGCGGGGGGGAGCAGTACTTC
>TRBV10-3|TRBJ2-5|-|-
CAISEGLYQETQYF
TGTGCCATCAGTGAGGGTTTATACCAAGAGACCCAGTACTTC
>TRBV24-1|TRBJ2-1|TRBD2|-
CATSDLAGSHNEQFF
TGTGCCACCAGTGATTTAGCGGGGAGCCACAATGAGCAGTTCTTC
>TRBV12-3/TRBV12-4|TRBJ2-3|TRBD2|-
CASSLPRGLAARGVVDTDTQYF
TGTGCCAGCAGTTTACCTAGGGGACTAGCGGCGAGGGGGGTTGTTGATACAGATACGCAGTATTTT
>TRBV12-3/TRBV12-4|TRBJ1-3|-|many
CASSFSGLPIF
TGTGCCAGCAGTTTCTCAGGACTCCCGATATTT
>TRBV20-1|TRBJ2-4|TRBD1|few
CSATTQGMGNIQYF
TGCAGTGCCACGACACAGGGGATGGGAAACATTCAGTACTTC